One and the same sample provided the 27 T cell receptor beta chains below, sequenced in a study of T cells in Graves' hyperthyroidism and ophthalmopathy. Amplification of TCR beta CDR3 regions used RNA as the template. HTBI primers were the set used in a first-round RT-PCR of the TCR CDR3. TCRdb recomputed calls from the multiplex PCR reads with MiXCR, one row per CDR3 protein. This table has about 840,000 distinct CDR3 sequences, approximately 40% appearing once. Sequencing was performed on blood. Receptors were obtained from a man aged 18 to 29 with Graves' hyperthyroidism.

This clonotype was counted a few times. The chain recombines TRBV7-2 with TRBJ1-1, with 9 nucleotides matching TRBD1. J was trimmed by 0 bases and V by 1 base; bases with no gene match: 3. Germline-derived CDR1 and CDR2 are SGHTA and FQGNSA. This CDR3 comprises 16 residues. This chain's CDR3 is CASSLGGDRVNTEAFF. DNA of the CDR3: TGTGCCAGCAGCTTAGGGGGGGACAGGGTGAACACTGAAGCTTTCTTT.

This clonotype was recorded at least ten times. This chain links TRBV15 with TRBJ2-5; D not resolved. Germline CDR1 LNHNV, CDR2 YYDKDF (reference sequence). Trimming cost V 3 bases and J 5 bases, with 13 bases left between them. This CDR3 contains 14 residues. This CDR3 is CATSRSNQEETQYF. As DNA, the CDR3 is TGTGCCACCAGCAGGTCCAACCAGGAGGAGACCCAGTACTTC.

Turning to this clonotype: A much bigger clone sits one base away, suggesting this may be a read error. The chain combines TRBV7-2 with TRBJ2-7, with TRBD2 identical over 11 bases. CDR1 is SGHTA, CDR2 FQGNSA, per germline. J lost 2 bases, V lost 4 bases, and 7 bases had no gene match. The CDR3 length is 16 residues. For the CDR3, the DNA is TGTGCCAGCAGCTCAGAGCCGGGACTAGCGGCCTACGAGCAGTACTTC. This codes for CASSSEPGLAAYEQYF. Looking up the rest from reference TRBV7-2 and TRBJ2-7 gives the full variable domain: GAGVSQSPSNKVTEKGKDVELRCDPISGHTALYWYRQSLGQGLEFLIYFQGNSAPDKSGLPSDRFSAERTGGSVSTLTIQRTQQEDSAVYLCASSSEPGLAAYEQYFGPGTRLTVT.

This clonotype was observed at least ten times. The chain carries TRBV12-3 or TRBV12-4 and TRBJ1-6, with D unresolved. The V gene lost 5 bases and the J gene lost 4 bases, with 9 bases spanning the gap. The CDR3 contains 14 residues. The CDR3 spells CASSRKGYNSPLHF. The CDR3 DNA sequence: TGTGCCAGCAGTCGGAAGGGATATAATTCACCCCTCCACTTT.

This clonotype was counted ten times or more. V and J are TRBV15 and TRBJ2-7; D is undetermined. Trimming removed 5 bases from V and 2 bases from J, with 16 bases in between. This CDR3 spans 15 amino acids. Germline-derived CDR1 and CDR2 are LNHNV and YYDKDF (reference sequence). The CDR3 region has the DNA TGTGCCACCAGCGACGGAGACTTGCGAACCTACGAGCAGTACTTC. Encoded protein: CATSDGDLRTYEQYF.

This chain connects TRBV29-1 to TRBJ2-7; 11 bases are a match to TRBD1. The V gene end was trimmed by 8 bases and the J gene end by 6 bases; junction bases not matched to a gene: 15. CDR3 length equals 15 residues. Germline V gene data show CDR1 as SQVTM and CDR2 as ANQGSEA. The CDR3 sequence: CSIEGGTGGKGEQYF. The CDR3 bases are TGCAGCATCGAAGGCGGGACAGGGGGTAAAGGCGAGCAGTACTTC.

This clonotype has more than one count but fewer than ten. This sequence joins TRBV11-2 and TRBJ1-3, with D possibly matching TRBD1 (5 bases). Trimming cost V 5 bases and J 0 bases, with 8 bases left between them. Germline CDR1 and CDR2: SGHAT and FQNNGV. CDR3 length: 14 residues. CDR3 DNA sequence: TGTGCCAGCAGCCCGACAGCCTCTGGAAACACCATATATTTT. It codes for CASSPTASGNTIYF.

The chain employs TRBV5-4 and TRBJ2-7, with 7 bases that match TRBD1. Unmatched junction bases numbered 9, after V lost 4 bases and J lost 2 bases. The CDR3 runs to 15 residues. Germline CDR1 and CDR2: SGHNT and YYREEE (reference sequence). For the CDR3, the DNA is TGTGCCAGCAGCCCAACCTCGGGACAGACCTACGAGCAGTACTTC. Translated, it gives CASSPTSGQTYEQYF.

In its sample, this clonotype was seen many times. The V gene is TRBV10-3, the J gene TRBJ2-7, with 11 bases lining up with TRBD1. The CDR3 loop spans 13 amino acids. Unmatched junction bases numbered 2, after V lost 8 bases and J lost 2 bases. Germline V gives CDR1 ENHRY, CDR2 SYGVKD. CDR3 sequence: CAIGTGGPYEQYF. The CDR3 nucleotides are TGTGCCATCGGGACAGGGGGACCCTACGAGCAGTACTTC.

This chain links TRBV11-1 with TRBJ2-5; D might be TRBD1 (6 bases). V was pared by 3 bases and J by 1 base, with 12 bases between. Germline lookup yields CDR1 SGHAT and CDR2 FQDESV (reference sequence). This CDR3 is built from 15 residues. CDR3 nucleotides: TGTGCCAGCAGCTTGTGGGACACCTTCCAAGAGACCCAGTACTTC. Translation gives CASSLWDTFQETQYF.

This clonotype was detected many times. V is TRBV29-1 and J is TRBJ2-7; D possibly uses TRBD1 or TRBD2 (5 bases each). The CDR3 has 13 residues. Trimming left V 6 bases short and J 3 bases short, with 15 bases between. Germline CDR1 and CDR2: SQVTM and ANQGSEA. This chain's CDR3 is CSVLRGDYYEQYF. CDR3 nucleotide sequence: TGCAGCGTGCTAAGGGGAGACTACTACGAGCAGTACTTC.

On this clonotype itself: At one of its ends the junction is not consistent with the germline gene, which may arise from a read error. The chain has TRBV10-3 and TRBJ1-6, with 7 bases aligning to TRBD1. CDR1 is ENHRY, CDR2 SYGVKD, per germline. This CDR3 has 16 residues. This CDR3 reads CASSDSETGRNSPLHF. The CDR3 nucleotides are TGTGCCAGCAGTGACTCTGAGACAGGGCGAAATTCACCCCTCCACTTT.

The rearrangement joins TRBV29-1 to TRBJ2-7, with D tentatively TRBD2 (5 bases). From germline, CDR1 is SQVTM and CDR2 ANQGSEA. The V end lost 4 bases, the J end lost 5 bases, and 12 bases lay between the germline ends. This CDR3 contains 12 residues. The CDR3 reads CSVGAGVDEQYF. CDR3 bases: TGCAGCGTTGGGGCCGGGGTCGACGAGCAGTACTTC.

This clonotype was recorded at least ten times. The rearrangement joins TRBV7-2 to TRBJ2-2; the D is unclear. V lost 6 bases and J 6 bases, leaving 8 bases between the germline ends. In germline, CDR1 is SGHTA, CDR2 FQGNSA. The CDR3 covers 12 residues. CDR3 nucleotides: TGTGCCAGCAGTTCCAGCCCCGGGGAGCTGTTTTTT. Its translation is CASSSSPGELFF.

This clonotype was observed many times. This chain connects TRBV2 to TRBJ2-7; a weak D match, TRBD1 (6 bases). The CDR3 is 12 residues long. V dropped 8 bases and J dropped 4 bases, with 12 bases sitting between them. Per the germline V gene, CDR1 is SNHLY and CDR2 is FYNNEI. This CDR3 is CASVGTTYEQYF. The DNA of the CDR3 is TGTGCCAGCGTCGGGACAACATACGAGCAGTACTTC.

J is TRBJ1-5 and V is TRBV6-6, with 7 bases that match TRBD1. There are 14 residues in the CDR3. Germline V gene sequence: CDR1 MNHNY, CDR2 SVGAGI (reference sequence). The J segment lost 8 bases and the V segment lost 4 bases, leaving 8 bases of the junction unmatched. The CDR3, as DNA: TGTGCCAGCAGTTGGACAGGAGGGGTGGAGCCCCAGCATTTT. Its protein product is CASSWTGGVEPQHF.

V is TRBV11-3 and J is TRBJ1-1; D might be TRBD1 (6 bases). The germline V gene has CDR1 SGHNT and CDR2 YENEEA. V was cut by 6 bases and J by 1 base, with 15 bases left in between. The CDR3 loop spans 15 amino acids. The CDR3 DNA reads as TGTGCCAGCAGGATTAGGGGGGCTGAGAACACTGAAGCTTTCTTT. Its protein is CASRIRGAENTEAFF.

V usage is TRBV6-5 and J usage is TRBJ2-2, with D unresolved. The CDR3 is made up of 13 amino acids. Germline V gene sequence: CDR1 MNHEY, CDR2 SVGAGI. V was pared by 2 bases and J by 8 bases, with 9 bases between. For the CDR3, the DNA is TGTGCCAGCAGTTACCAGCACCGGGGGGAGCTGTTTTTT. Its translation: CASSYQHRGELFF.

The chain couples TRBV10-3 to TRBJ2-7, with TRBD1 matching over 7 bases. CDR1 is ENHRY, CDR2 SYGVKD, per germline. With V trimmed by 10 bases and J by 2 bases, 11 bases remained unmatched. The CDR3 is made up of 14 amino acids. The CDR3 bases are TGTGCCAGCAGCGACGACAGGGCTCCCTACGAGCAGTACTTC. Protein product: CASSDDRAPYEQYF.

This clonotype showed up many times. This chain links TRBV15 with TRBJ1-5, with D hard to call. Germline V lookup: CDR1 LNHNV, CDR2 YYDKDF (reference sequence). The V end was cut by 5 bases, the J end by 0 bases, with 14 bases between. The CDR3 runs to 16 residues. CDR3 residues: CATSRSRDYSNQPQHF. The CDR3 DNA is TGTGCCACCAGCCGAAGCAGAGATTATAGCAATCAGCCCCAGCATTTT.

As concerns this clonotype: One base away lies a much larger clone, so this may be a sequencing read error. The V call is TRBV29-1, the J call TRBJ1-4; 7 bases are shared with TRBD1. Germline V gene lookup returns CDR1 SQVTM and CDR2 ANQGSEA. The V and J ends lost 5 bases and 3 bases, in that order; junction bases with no gene match: 6. The CDR3 covers 14 residues. The CDR3 coding sequence is TGCAGCGTTTCTCCGACAGGGTCTAATGAAAAACTGTTTTTT. Its translation: CSVSPTGSNEKLFF.

The sample holds one count of this clonotype. The rearrangement joins TRBV15 to TRBJ2-7; 9 bases fit TRBD1. Germline V gene data show CDR1 as LNHNV and CDR2 as YYDKDF (reference sequence). The V and J ends lost 1 base and 5 bases, in that order; junction bases with no gene match: 6. This CDR3 region has 15 residues. CDR3 coding DNA: TGTGCCACCAGCAGAGCGGGGACAGGGACTCACGAGCAGTACTTC. It translates to CATSRAGTGTHEQYF.

This clonotype was recorded at least ten times. This chain connects TRBV19 to TRBJ1-2, with D possibly matching TRBD1 (5 bases). Trimming cost V 6 bases and J 6 bases, with 14 bases left between them. Germline V gene data show CDR1 as LNHDA and CDR2 as SQIVND (reference sequence). The CDR3 is 13 amino acids. The CDR3: CASRYRGADGYTF. As DNA, the CDR3 is TGTGCCAGTAGATACCGGGGCGCGGATGGCTACACCTTC.

This clonotype was detected many times. V usage is TRBV7-9 and J usage is TRBJ1-3; no firm D call. CDR3 length: 12 residues. CDR1 is SEHNR and CDR2 is FQNEAQ in the germline V gene (reference sequence). Trimming shortened V by 4 bases and J by 4 bases, and 5 bases separated the two germline ends. The CDR3 sequence is CASSSQGNTIYF. Written as DNA, the CDR3 is TGTGCCAGCAGCTCACAGGGAAACACCATATATTTT.

The chain is built from TRBV9 and TRBJ2-5; D perhaps matches TRBD1 (6 bases). V dropped 0 bases and J dropped 7 bases, with 13 bases sitting between them. There are 14 residues in the CDR3. Germline V gives CDR1 SGDLS, CDR2 YYNGEE. The CDR3 DNA sequence: TGTGCCAGCAGCGTAGATCAGGGGCCTGGGACCCAGTACTTC. Translating gives CASSVDQGPGTQYF.

Regarding this clonotype: The junction and the germline gene differ at one end; a read error may be behind it. CDR3 sequence: CASSQFSNYGHTF. In nucleotides, the CDR3 is TGTGCCAGCAGCCAATTTTCGAACTATGGCCACACCTTC. This chain connects TRBV14 to TRBJ1-2; D unresolved. Germline V CDR1 and CDR2: SGHDN, FVKESK. This CDR3 spans 13 amino acids. The full variable domain, rest sourced from reference TRBV14 and TRBJ1-2, is EAGVTQFPSHSVIEKGQTVTLRCDPISGHDNLYWYRRVMGKEIKFLLHFVKESKQDESGMPNNRFLAERTGGTYSTLKVQPAELEDSGVYFCASSQFSNYGHTFGSGTRLTVV.

There are a few counts of this clonotype. One end of the junction does not line up with germline, which may come from a read error. This chain uses TRBV19 with TRBJ2-7; 8 bases fit TRBD1. This CDR3 has 16 amino acids. The germline V gene encodes CDR1 LNHDA and CDR2 SQIVND (reference sequence). DNA of the CDR3: TGTGCCAATAGTATTTCGGCCCCCTGGACAGGGAACGAGCAGTACTTC. It specifies CANSISAPWTGNEQYF. Together with reference TRBV19 and TRBJ2-7, the CDR3 gives the full variable domain: DGGITQSPKYLFRKEGQNVTLSCEQNLNHDAMYWYRQDPGQGLRLIYYSQIVNDFQKGDIAEGYSVSREKKESFPLTVTSAQKNPTAFYLCANSISAPWTGNEQYFGPGTRLTVT.